The TCR beta chain under discussion was sequenced for a study of T cells in Graves' hyperthyroidism and ophthalmopathy. It was RNA transcripts that yielded the amplified TCR beta CDR3 regions. HTBI primers were employed in a first-round RT-PCR of the TCR CDR3. TCRdb called the multiplex PCR reads again in MiXCR, with one record for every CDR3 protein. The sample carries 560,000 or so distinct CDR3 sequences, just under 20% recorded once. This CDR3 region has 15 residues. The germline V and J ends were trimmed by 3 bases and 2 bases, with 8 bases remaining between them. The V gene's germline CDR1 is KGHSH and CDR2 LQKENI. Diagnoses rested on clinical symptoms, serum thyroxine and TRAb, thyroid ultrasound and orbital computed tomography. This clonotype appeared a few times. Its antigen remains unknown. The study's findings and limits: Expanded thyroid clonotypes (above 0.001) were mostly also found in blood. Ophthalmopathy onset followed model prediction by a median around 6.6 months.

Input material: blood. The chain uses TRBV18 and TRBJ2-6; no reliable D call. The TCR comes from a man aged 35 to 55 with Graves' ophthalmopathy. The CDR3 loop is CASSPVEAGANVLTF. The DNA of the CDR3 is TGTGCCAGCTCACCTGTAGAGGCTGGGGCCAACGTCCTGACTTTC.